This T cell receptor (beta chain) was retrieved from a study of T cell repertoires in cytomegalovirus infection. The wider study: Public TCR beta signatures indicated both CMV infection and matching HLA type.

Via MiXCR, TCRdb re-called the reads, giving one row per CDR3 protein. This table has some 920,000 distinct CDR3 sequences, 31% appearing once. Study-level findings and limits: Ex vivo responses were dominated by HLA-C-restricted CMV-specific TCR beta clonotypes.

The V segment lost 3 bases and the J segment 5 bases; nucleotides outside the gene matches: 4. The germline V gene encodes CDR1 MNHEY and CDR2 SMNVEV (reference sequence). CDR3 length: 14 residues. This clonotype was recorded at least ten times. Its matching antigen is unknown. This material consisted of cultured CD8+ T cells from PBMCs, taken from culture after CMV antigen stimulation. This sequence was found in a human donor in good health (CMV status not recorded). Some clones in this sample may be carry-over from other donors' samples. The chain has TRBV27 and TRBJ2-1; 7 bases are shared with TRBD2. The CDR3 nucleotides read TGTGCCAGCAGTTTGGGGGGGATTCACAATGAGCAGTTCTTC. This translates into CASSLGGIHNEQFF.